This T cell receptor beta chain was recovered during a study of blood T cells in healthy people across ages. V was pared by 7 bases and J by 6 bases, with 19 bases between. Germline values: CDR1 SNHLY, CDR2 FYNNEI. This CDR3 spans 15 amino acids. The use of a sample-barcoded 5' primer and a J-beta primer mix characterized a second PCR of about 6 to 12 cycles. TCRdb re-analysed the 5' RACE reads in MiXCR, keeping a single row per CDR3 protein. The sample has approximately 1,000,000 distinct CDR3 sequences; roughly two fifths are singletons. Sequenced material: blood. The chain recombines TRBV2 with TRBJ1-5, with D tentatively TRBD1 (5 bases). This sequence was found in a young man in good health. Here the CDR3 reads CASTEGLSWGQPQHF. The CDR3 bases are TGTGCCAGCACCGAGGGGTTATCGTGGGGTCAGCCCCAGCATTTT.